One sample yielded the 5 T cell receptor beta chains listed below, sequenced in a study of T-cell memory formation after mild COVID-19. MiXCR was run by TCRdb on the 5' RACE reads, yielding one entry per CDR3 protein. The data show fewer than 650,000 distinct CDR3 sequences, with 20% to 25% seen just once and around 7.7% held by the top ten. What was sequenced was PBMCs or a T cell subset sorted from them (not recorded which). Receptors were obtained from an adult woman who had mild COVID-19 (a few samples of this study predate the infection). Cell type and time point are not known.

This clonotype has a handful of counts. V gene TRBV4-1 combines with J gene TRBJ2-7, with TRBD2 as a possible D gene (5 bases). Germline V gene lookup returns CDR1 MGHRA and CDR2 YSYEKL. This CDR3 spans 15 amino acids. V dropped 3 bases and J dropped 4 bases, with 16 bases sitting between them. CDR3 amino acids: CASSHRTDGSYEQYF. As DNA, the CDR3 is TGCGCCAGCAGCCATCGGACTGATGGGAGTTACGAGCAGTACTTC.

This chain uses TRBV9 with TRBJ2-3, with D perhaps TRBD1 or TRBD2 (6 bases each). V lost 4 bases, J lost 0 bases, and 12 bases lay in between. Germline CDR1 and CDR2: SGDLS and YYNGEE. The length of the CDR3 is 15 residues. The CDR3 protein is CASSYSGASTDTQYF. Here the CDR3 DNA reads TGTGCCAGCAGCTACTCGGGGGCTAGCACAGATACGCAGTATTTT.

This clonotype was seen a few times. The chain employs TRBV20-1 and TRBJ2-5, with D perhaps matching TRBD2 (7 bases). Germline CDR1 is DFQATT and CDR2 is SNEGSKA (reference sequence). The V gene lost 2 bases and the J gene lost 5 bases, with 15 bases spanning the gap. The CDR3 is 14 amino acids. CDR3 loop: CSARIPGGQETQYF. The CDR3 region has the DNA TGCAGTGCTAGAATTCCCGGGGGGCAGGAGACCCAGTACTTC.

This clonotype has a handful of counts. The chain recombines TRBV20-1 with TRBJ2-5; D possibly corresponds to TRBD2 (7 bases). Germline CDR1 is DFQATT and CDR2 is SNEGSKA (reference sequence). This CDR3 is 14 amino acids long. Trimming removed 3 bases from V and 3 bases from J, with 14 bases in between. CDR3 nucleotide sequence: TGCAGTGCTAGCGGGGGGCAGACGAAAGAGACCCAGTACTTC. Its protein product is CSASGGQTKETQYF.

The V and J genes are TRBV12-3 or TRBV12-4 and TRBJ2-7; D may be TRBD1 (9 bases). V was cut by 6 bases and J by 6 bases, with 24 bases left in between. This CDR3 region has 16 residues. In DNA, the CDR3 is TGTGCCAGCAGCAACAAGCGGGGGACAGGGTCCCGCGAGCAGTACTTC. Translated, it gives CASSNKRGTGSREQYF.